This paragraph covers one T cell receptor beta chain sequence. Sequence at one end of the junction differs from germline and may be a read error. The source of the sample is a study of blood T cell repertoires in COVID-19. Study information: Samples taken during acute and convalescent COVID-19 were collected in the United States, Italy and Spain. In each case, the material was cDNA or gDNA derived from T cells, B-cell-depleted T cells, or PBMCs.

Study processing details: Reference gene primer amplification gave estimated nucleated cell counts. Data came from immunoSEQ multiplex PCR; TCRdb stores just in-frame clones and leaves some out. For V, J and clone size, that table is used; D and trimming come from the DNA. The data hold 65,000 to 75,000 clones, with approximately 80% observed a single time. This CDR3 has 15 residues. CDR1 is SSHAT, CDR2 FNYEAQ, per germline (reference sequence). The J gene is TRBJ2-2, the V gene TRBV7-7; the match to TRBD1 covers 8 bases. The TCR sequence derives from a woman aged 80 or older with acute or convalescent COVID-19. Sequencing input: peripheral blood. In DNA form, the CDR3 reads TGTGCTAGCAGCCTTGGACAGGGCGACACCGGGGAGCTGTTTTTT. This gives the protein CASSLGQGDTGELFF. The full variable domain, its missing parts supplied by reference TRBV7-7 and TRBJ2-2, is GAGVSQSPRYKVTKRGQDVTLRCDPISSHATLYWYQQALGQGPEFLTYFNYEAQPDKSGLPSDRFSAERPEGSISTLTIQRTEQRDSAMYRCASSLGQGDTGELFFGEGSRLTVL.